A selection of T cell receptor beta chains follows, all from one sample in a study of blood T cell repertoires in COVID-19. Generated by immunoSEQ multiplex PCR, the TCRdb table keeps only in-frame clones and is missing some. The sample includes roughly 200,000 clones, about four fifths seen only once; the top ten take approximately 8%. The sequenced sample was peripheral blood. These receptors were collected from a woman over 75 with COVID-19, enrolled during active disease. Both conserved end residues are part of each CDR3.

TRBJ2-7,TRBV5-1,CASSARQGYEQYF
TRBJ1-1,TRBV5-5,CASSLEAGLNTEAFF
TRBJ1-2,TRBV18,CASSPSVGVGGYTF
TRBJ1-1,TRBV5-1,CASSLGGFTEAFF
TRBJ1-2,TRBV6-5,CASSRGGTGYGYTF
TRBJ1-2,TRBV5-5,CASSLEAGYGYTF
TRBJ1-3,TRBV6-6,CASTGGGGSGNTIYF
TRBJ2-4,TRBV28,CASSRPTGLAGSNIQYF
TRBJ2-7,TRBV12-3/TRBV12-4,CASSGRDYEQYF
TRBJ1-2,TRBV6-5,CASTDWSAGYTF
TRBJ1-1,TRBV5-1,CASSPATGSVAEAFF
TRBJ1-6,TRBV6-5,CASSPGTGGFAPLHF
TRBJ1-1,TRBV21-1,CASSTNREIEVTTEAFF
TRBJ2-2,TRBV19,CASSIRGRGNTGELFF
TRBJ2-7,TRBV15,CATRRGRETGEQYF
TRBJ1-3,TRBV9,CASTTGGLAGNTIYF
TRBJ2-2,TRBV6-5,CASSYSRTLNTGELFF
TRBJ2-5,TRBV3-1/TRBV3-2,CASERQGVETQYF
TRBJ1-1,TRBV18,CASSLGPLLPSVEGTEAFF
TRBJ2-2,TRBV2,CASSRSSGATGELFF
TRBJ2-5,TRBV2,CASSGPSGREETQYF
TRBJ2-1,TRBV9,CASSDLPTRGGPEQFF
TRBJ1-2,TRBV6-5,CASGQGPSYGYTF
TRBJ2-5,TRBV20-1,CSAIRETQYF
TRBJ1-2,TRBV6-5,CASSPAGYGYTF
TRBJ1-1,TRBV5-1,CASSFGGARSTEAFF
TRBJ1-5,TRBV2,CASSEFGQGNQPQHF
TRBJ2-7,TRBV28,CASRGGQGSEQYF
TRBJ2-1,TRBV6-2/TRBV6-3,CASSSGTATYNEQFF
TRBJ1-5,TRBV5-1,CASSSGDLNQPQHF
TRBJ1-5,TRBV4-1,CASSQDLGMGANQPQHF
TRBJ2-6,TRBV19,CASSVGGTGANVLTF
TRBJ1-5,TRBV7-8,CASSATGLRSNQPQHF
TRBJ2-7,TRBV19,CASSSRTSLFLDEQYF
TRBJ2-3,TRBV5-1,CASSLAGAGSTDTQYF
TRBJ2-5,TRBV5-1,CASRSLPQETQYF
TRBJ1-2,TRBV25-1,CASSVDSRYTF
TRBJ2-1,TRBV20-1,CSAGTVNEQFF
TRBJ2-3,TRBV5-4,CASSLTSGTDTQYF
TRBJ1-5,TRBV4-1,CASSDTEQPQHF
TRBJ1-1,TRBV3-1/TRBV3-2,CASSQVRGGTEAFF
TRBJ1-4,TRBV28,CASSWPREAPNEKLFF
TRBJ2-7,TRBV28,CASRETGRRTILHEQYF
TRBJ1-6,TRBV5-1,CASKQGQTNSPLHF
TRBJ2-7,TRBV19,CASSIFLAGSYEQYF
TRBJ2-7,TRBV12-3/TRBV12-4,CASSFGDRYEQYF
TRBJ2-6,TRBV5-1,CASSSRARTFSGANVLTF
TRBJ2-7,TRBV27,CASSSGQFYEQYF
TRBJ2-3,TRBV5-1,CASSLGRDSTDTQYF
TRBJ1-1,TRBV11-3,CASSLNVVDEAFF
TRBJ1-2,TRBV4-1,CASSQDLSGYTF
TRBJ1-5,TRBV20-1,CSAVGPPQHF
TRBJ2-5,TRBV4-1,CASSQIGLETQYF
TRBJ2-5,TRBV5-1,CASSLEAGGPLNF
TRBJ2-7,TRBV11-2,CASSHIRDRGYEQYF
TRBJ2-7,TRBV30,CACPSPLHSYEQYF
TRBJ2-1,TRBV3-1/TRBV3-2,CASSRPSGRNNEQFF
TRBJ2-1,TRBV6-4,CASSALAGGDYNEQFF
TRBJ1-1,TRBV5-5,CASSGQGISEAFF
TRBJ2-7,TRBV6-5,CASSTGTGHAEQYF